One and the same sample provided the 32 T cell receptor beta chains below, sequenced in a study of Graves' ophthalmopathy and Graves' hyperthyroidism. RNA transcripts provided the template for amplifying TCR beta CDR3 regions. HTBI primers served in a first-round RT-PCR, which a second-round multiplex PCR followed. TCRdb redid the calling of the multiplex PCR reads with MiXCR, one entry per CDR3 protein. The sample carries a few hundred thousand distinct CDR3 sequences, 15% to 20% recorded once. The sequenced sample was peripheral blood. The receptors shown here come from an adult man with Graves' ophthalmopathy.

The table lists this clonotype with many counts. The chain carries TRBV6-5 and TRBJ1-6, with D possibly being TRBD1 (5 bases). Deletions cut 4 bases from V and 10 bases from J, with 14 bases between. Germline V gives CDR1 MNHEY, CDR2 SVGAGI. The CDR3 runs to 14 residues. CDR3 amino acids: CASSFLDGGSPLHF. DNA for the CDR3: TGTGCCAGCAGTTTCTTGGACGGGGGGTCACCCCTCCACTTT.

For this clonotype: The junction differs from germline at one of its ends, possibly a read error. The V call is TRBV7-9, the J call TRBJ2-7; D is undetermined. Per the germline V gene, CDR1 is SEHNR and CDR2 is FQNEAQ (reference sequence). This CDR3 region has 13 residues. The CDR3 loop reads CASGLGRTYEQYF. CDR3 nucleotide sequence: TGTGCCAGCGGCTTAGGGCGGACCTACGAGCAGTACTTC.

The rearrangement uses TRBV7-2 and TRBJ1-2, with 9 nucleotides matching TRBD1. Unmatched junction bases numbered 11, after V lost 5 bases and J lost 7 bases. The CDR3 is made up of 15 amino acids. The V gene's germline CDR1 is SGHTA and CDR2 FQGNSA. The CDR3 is CASSPPGQGIIGYTF. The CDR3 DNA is TGTGCCAGCAGCCCCCCGGGACAGGGTATAATTGGCTACACCTTC.

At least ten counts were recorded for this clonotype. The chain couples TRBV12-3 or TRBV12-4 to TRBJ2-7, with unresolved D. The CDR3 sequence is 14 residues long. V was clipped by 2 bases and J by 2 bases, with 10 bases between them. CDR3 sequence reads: CASSLRHIAYEQYF. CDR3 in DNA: TGTGCCAGCAGTTTAAGACATATCGCCTACGAGCAGTACTTC.

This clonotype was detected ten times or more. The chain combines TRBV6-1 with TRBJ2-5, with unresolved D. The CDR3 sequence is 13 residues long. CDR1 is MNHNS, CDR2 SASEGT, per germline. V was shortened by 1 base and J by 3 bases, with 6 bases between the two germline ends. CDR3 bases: TGTGCCAGCAGTGAAGTGATAAAAGAGACCCAGTACTTC. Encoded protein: CASSEVIKETQYF.

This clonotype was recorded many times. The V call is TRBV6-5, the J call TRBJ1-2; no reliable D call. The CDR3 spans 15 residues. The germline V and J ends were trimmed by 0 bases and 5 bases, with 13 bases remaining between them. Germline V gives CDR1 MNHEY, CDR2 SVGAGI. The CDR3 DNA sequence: TGTGCCAGCAGTTACTCCATGAGGCTAACGTATGGCTACACCTTC. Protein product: CASSYSMRLTYGYTF.

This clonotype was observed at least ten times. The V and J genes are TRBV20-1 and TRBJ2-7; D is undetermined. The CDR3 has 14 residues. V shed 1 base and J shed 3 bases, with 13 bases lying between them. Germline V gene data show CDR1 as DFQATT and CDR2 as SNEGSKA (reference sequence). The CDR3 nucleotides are TGCAGTGCTAGAGGCTCAAGAGGAGTCTACGAGCAGTACTTC. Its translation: CSARGSRGVYEQYF.

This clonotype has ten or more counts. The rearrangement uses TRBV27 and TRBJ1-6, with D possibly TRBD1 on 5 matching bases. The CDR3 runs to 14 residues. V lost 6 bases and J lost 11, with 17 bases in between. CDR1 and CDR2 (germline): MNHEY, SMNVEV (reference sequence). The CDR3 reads CASSALGGMAPLHF. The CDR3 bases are TGTGCCAGCAGCGCCCTGGGGGGTATGGCACCCCTCCACTTT.

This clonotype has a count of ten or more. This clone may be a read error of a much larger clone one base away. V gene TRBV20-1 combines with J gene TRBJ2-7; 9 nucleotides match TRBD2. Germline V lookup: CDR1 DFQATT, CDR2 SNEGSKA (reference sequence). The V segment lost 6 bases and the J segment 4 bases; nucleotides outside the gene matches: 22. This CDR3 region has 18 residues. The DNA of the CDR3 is TGCAGTGCCACCCCGGCTGATGCTGGCGGGAGGGTGGATTACGAGCAGTACTTC. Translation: CSATPADAGGRVDYEQYF.

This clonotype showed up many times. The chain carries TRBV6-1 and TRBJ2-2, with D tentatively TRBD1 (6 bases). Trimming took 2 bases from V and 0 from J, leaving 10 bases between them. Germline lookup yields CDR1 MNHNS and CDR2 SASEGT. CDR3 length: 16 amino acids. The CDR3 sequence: CASSERGGANTGELFF. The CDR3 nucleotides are TGTGCCAGCAGTGAACGTGGGGGCGCGAACACCGGGGAGCTGTTTTTT.

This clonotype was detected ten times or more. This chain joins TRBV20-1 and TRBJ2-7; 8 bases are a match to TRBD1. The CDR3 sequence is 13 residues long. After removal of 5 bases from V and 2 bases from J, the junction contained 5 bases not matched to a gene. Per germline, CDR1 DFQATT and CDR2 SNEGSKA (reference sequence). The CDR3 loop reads CSAEKDRAYEQYF. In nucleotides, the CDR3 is TGCAGTGCTGAAAAGGACAGGGCCTACGAGCAGTACTTC.

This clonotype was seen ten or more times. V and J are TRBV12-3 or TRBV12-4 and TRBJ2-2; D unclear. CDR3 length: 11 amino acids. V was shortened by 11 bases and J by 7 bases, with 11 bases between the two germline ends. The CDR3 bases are TGTGCCTGCACCCTGGTCGGGGAGCTGTTTTTT. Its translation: CACTLVGELFF.

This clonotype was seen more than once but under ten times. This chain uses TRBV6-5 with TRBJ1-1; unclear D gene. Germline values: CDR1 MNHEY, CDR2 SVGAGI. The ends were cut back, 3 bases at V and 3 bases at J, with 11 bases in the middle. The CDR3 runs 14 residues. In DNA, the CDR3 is TGTGCCAGCAGTTATGCAGACGGTTACACTGAAGCTTTCTTT. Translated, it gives CASSYADGYTEAFF.

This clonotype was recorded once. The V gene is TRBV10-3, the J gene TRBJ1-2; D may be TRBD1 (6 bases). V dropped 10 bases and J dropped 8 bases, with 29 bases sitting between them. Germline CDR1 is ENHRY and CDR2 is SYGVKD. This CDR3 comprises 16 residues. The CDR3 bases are TGTGCCACCAAACAGGGTTCAGGACTTACCCGCACGGGCTACACCTTC. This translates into CATKQGSGLTRTGYTF.

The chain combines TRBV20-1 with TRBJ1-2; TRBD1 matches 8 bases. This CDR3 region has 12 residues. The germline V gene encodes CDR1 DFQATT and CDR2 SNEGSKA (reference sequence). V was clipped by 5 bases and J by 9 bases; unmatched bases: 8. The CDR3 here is CSAQTGEGSYTF. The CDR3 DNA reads TGCAGTGCTCAGACAGGGGAGGGAAGCTACACCTTC.

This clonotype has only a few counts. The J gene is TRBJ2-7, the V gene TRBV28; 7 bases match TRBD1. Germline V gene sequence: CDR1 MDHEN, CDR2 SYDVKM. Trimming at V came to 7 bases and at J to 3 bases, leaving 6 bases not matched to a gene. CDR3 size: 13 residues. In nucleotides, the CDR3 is TGTGCCAGCACAGGGGGATCTCACTACGAGCAGTACTTC. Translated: CASTGGSHYEQYF.

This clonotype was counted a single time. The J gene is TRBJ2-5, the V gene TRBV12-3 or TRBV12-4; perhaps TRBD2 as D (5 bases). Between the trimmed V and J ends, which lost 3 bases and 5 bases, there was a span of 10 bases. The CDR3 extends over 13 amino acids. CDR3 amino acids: CASSLEVRETQYF. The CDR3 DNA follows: TGTGCCAGCAGTTTGGAGGTTCGCGAGACCCAGTACTTC.

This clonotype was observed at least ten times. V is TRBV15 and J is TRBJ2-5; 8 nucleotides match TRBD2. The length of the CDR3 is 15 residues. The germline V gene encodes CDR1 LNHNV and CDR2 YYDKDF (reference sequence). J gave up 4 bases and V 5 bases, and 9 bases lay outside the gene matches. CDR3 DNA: TGTGCCACCAGCTCCGGACTAGCTGGTGGAGAGACCCAGTACTTC. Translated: CATSSGLAGGETQYF.

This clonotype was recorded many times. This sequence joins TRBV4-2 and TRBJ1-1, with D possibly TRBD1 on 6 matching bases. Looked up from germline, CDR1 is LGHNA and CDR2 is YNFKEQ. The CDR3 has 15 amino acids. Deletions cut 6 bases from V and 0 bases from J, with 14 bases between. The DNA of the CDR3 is TGTGCCAGCAGTCAAAATGCAGGGGTGAACACTGAAGCTTTCTTT. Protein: CASSQNAGVNTEAFF.

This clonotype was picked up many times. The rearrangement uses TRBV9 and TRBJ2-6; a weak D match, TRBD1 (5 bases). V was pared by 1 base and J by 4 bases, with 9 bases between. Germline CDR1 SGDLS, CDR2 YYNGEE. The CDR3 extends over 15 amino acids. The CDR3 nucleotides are TGTGCCAGCAGCGTACAGGGATCCGGGGCCAACGTCCTGACTTTC. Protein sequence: CASSVQGSGANVLTF. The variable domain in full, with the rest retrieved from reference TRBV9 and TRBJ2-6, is DSGVTQTPKHLITATGQRVTLRCSPRSGDLSVYWYQQSLDQGLQFLIQYYNGEERAKGNILERFSAQQFPDLHSELNLSSLELGDSALYFCASSVQGSGANVLTFGAGSRLTVL.

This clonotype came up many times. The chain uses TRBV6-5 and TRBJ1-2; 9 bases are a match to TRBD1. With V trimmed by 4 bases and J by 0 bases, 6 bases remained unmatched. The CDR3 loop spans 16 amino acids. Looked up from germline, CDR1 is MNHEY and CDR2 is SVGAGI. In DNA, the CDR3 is TGTGCCAGCAGTTCCGGGACAGGGCTAGCTAACTATGGCTACACCTTC. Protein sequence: CASSSGTGLANYGYTF.

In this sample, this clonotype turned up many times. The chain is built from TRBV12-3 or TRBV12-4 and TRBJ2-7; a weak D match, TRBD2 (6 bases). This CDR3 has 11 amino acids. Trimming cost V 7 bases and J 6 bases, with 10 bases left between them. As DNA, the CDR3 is TGTGCCAGCACCCTCGGGGGCGAGCAGTACTTC. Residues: CASTLGGEQYF.

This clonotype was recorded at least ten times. For the CDR3, the DNA is TGTGCCAGCAGTGGAAGGACAGGGTGGGACTACACCTTC. It codes for CASSGRTGWDYTF. The J gene is TRBJ1-2, the V gene TRBV6-1; TRBD1 aligns across 8 bases. Germline CDR1 MNHNS, CDR2 SASEGT. V lost 4 bases to trimming and J lost 10 bases; unmatched junction nucleotides: 8. CDR3 length: 13 residues.

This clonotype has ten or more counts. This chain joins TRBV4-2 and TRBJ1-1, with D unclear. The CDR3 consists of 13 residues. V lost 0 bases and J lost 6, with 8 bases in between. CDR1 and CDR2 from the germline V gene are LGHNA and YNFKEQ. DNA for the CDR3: TGTGCCAGCAGCCAAGATCTCCACGCTGAAGCTTTCTTT. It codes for CASSQDLHAEAFF.

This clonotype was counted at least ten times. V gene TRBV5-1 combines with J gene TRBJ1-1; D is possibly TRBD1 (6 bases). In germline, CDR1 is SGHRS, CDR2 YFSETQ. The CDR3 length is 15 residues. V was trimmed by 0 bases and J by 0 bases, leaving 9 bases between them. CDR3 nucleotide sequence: TGCGCCAGCAGCTTGGACAGGGTAATGAACACTGAAGCTTTCTTT. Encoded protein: CASSLDRVMNTEAFF. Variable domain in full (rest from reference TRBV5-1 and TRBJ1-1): KAGVTQTPRYLIKTRGQQVTLSCSPISGHRSVSWYQQTPGQGLQFLFEYFSETQRNKGNFPGRFSGRQFSNSRSEMNVSTLELGDSALYLCASSLDRVMNTEAFFGQGTRLTVV.

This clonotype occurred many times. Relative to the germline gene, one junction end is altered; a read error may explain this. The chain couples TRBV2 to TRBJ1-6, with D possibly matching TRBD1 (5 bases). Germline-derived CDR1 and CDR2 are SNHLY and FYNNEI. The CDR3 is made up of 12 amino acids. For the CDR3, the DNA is TGTGCCAGCAAGCGGGGGGATTCACCCCCCCACTTT. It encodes CASKRGDSPPHF.

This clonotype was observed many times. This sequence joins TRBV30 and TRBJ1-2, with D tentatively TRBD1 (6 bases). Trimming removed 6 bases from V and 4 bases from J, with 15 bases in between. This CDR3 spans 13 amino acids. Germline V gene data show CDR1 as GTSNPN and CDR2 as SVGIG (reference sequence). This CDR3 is CACPNRVPYGYTF. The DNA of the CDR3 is TGTGCCTGCCCAAACAGGGTCCCCTATGGCTACACCTTC.

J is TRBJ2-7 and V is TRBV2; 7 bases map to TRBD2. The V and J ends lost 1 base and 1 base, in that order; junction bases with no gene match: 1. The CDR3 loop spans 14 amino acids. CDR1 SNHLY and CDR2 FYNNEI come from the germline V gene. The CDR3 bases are TGTGCCAGCAGTGAAGACGGGGGGTCCTACGAGCAGTACTTC. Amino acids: CASSEDGGSYEQYF.

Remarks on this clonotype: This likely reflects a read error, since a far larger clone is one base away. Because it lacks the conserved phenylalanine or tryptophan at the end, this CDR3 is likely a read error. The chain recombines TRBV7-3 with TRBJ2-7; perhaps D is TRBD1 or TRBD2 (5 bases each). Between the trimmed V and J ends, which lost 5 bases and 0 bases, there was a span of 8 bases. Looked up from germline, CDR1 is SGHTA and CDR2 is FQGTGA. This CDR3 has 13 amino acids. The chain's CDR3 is CASSQGPSYEQYL. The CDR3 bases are TGTGCCAGCAGCCAGGGACCCTCCTACGAGCAGTACTTA.

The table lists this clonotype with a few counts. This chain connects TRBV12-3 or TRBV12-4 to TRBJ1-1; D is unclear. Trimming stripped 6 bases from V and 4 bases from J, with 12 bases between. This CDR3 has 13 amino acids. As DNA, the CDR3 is TGTGCCAGCAGCCCGGGGTTATCCACTGAAGCTTTCTTT. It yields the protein CASSPGLSTEAFF.

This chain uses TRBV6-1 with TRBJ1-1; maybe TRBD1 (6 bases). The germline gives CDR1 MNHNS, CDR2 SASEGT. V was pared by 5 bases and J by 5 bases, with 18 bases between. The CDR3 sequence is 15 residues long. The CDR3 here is CASSRQQGSATEAFF. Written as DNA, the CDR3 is TGTGCCAGCAGTCGTCAACAGGGTTCTGCGACTGAAGCTTTCTTT.

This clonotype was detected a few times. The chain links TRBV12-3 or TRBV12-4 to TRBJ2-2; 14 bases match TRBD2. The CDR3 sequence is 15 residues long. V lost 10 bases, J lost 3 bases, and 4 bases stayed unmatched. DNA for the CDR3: TGTGCCATCAGGACTAGCGGGAGGTACACCGGGGAGCTGTTTTTT. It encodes CAIRTSGRYTGELFF.